Presented here are 20 T cell receptor beta chains from one specimen sequenced in a study of cytomegalovirus exposure and HLA in healthy donors. The PCR employed 60 Vbeta primers together with 13 Jbeta primers. Measured with immunoSEQ multiplex PCR; TCRdb has only the in-frame clones, and not every one. The table records around 150,000 clones, over 60% of them present only once. The sample consisted of PBMCs. The receptors originated from a woman aged 40 to 55 in good health and CMV-seronegative.

V usage is TRBV18 and J usage is TRBJ2-2, with D perhaps matching TRBD2 (6 bases). Germline V lookup: CDR1 KGHSH, CDR2 LQKENI. This CDR3 contains 17 residues. Trimming removed 2 bases from V and 0 bases from J, with 13 bases in between. The CDR3 sequence is CASSPGTAGSNTGELFF. For the CDR3, the DNA is TGTGCCAGCTCACCAGGTACAGCGGGTTCGAACACCGGGGAGCTGTTTTTT.

This sequence joins TRBV5-1 and TRBJ1-1; D is unresolved. CDR3 length: 21 residues. The V end lost 1 base, the J end lost 0 bases, and 28 bases lay between the germline ends. Germline values: CDR1 SGHRS, CDR2 YFSETQ. The CDR3 sequence: CASSLNSQVLTRENLNTEAFF. The CDR3 DNA reads as TGCGCCAGCAGCTTGAATAGTCAGGTATTGACGCGCGAAAATCTGAACACTGAAGCTTTCTTT.

This clone was seen once. This sequence joins TRBV30 and TRBJ2-2; possible D gene TRBD1, 6 bases. The CDR3 has 17 residues. V lost 4 bases, J lost 7 bases, and 25 bases lay in between. Germline assignment: CDR1 GTSNPN and CDR2 SVGIG (reference sequence). CDR3: CAWTVEKYRAFGGELFF. For the CDR3, the DNA is TGTGCCTGGACCGTTGAGAAATACAGGGCTTTTGGCGGGGAGCTGTTTTTT.

The rearrangement links TRBV5-1 to TRBJ2-5; the match to TRBD1 covers 7 bases. The germline CDR1 and CDR2 sequences are SGHRS and YFSETQ. The ends lost 9 bases at V and 5 bases at J; junction bases unmatched: 13. This CDR3 is 14 amino acids long. The CDR3 loop is CATSRGGNSETQYF. CDR3 DNA: TGCGCCACCAGTAGAGGGGGCAATTCGGAGACCCAGTACTTC.

The rearrangement joins TRBV6-5 to TRBJ1-2; D remains ambiguous. The CDR3 contains 14 residues. CDR1 MNHEY and CDR2 SVGAGI come from the germline V gene. Between the trimmed V and J ends, which lost 3 bases and 3 bases, there was a span of 11 bases. In DNA, the CDR3 is TGTGCCAGCAGTTATGGGAGGAGGGACTATGGCTACACCTTC. Translating gives CASSYGRRDYGYTF.

V gene TRBV5-1 combines with J gene TRBJ1-4; TRBD1 aligns across 11 bases. CDR3 length: 15 amino acids. After removal of 4 bases from V and 7 bases from J, the junction contained 6 bases not matched to a gene. Looked up from germline, CDR1 is SGHRS and CDR2 is YFSETQ. In nucleotides, the CDR3 is TGCGCCAGCAGCATTTACGGGACAGGGGGTGAAAAACTGTTTTTT. This sequence encodes CASSIYGTGGEKLFF. The entire variable domain, with the rest obtained from reference TRBV5-1 and TRBJ1-4, is as follows: KAGVTQTPRYLIKTRGQQVTLSCSPISGHRSVSWYQQTPGQGLQFLFEYFSETQRNKGNFPGRFSGRQFSNSRSEMNVSTLELGDSALYLCASSIYGTGGEKLFFGSGTQLSVL.

The rearrangement links TRBV6-5 to TRBJ1-2, with D tentatively TRBD1 (6 bases). Germline lookup yields CDR1 MNHEY and CDR2 SVGAGI. V was pared by 3 bases and J by 2 bases, with 13 bases between. This CDR3 contains 15 residues. The CDR3 protein is CASSYMDRPNYGYTF. The CDR3 DNA sequence: TGTGCCAGCAGTTATATGGACAGACCAAACTATGGCTACACCTTC.

The rearrangement links TRBV18 to TRBJ2-3, with TRBD2 matching 8 bases. CDR1 KGHSH and CDR2 LQKENI come from the germline V gene. J lost 3 bases, V lost 6 bases, and 5 bases had no gene match. The CDR3 extends over 14 amino acids. CDR3 DNA sequence: TGTGCCAGCTCCTCGCGGGAGGTAACAGATACGCAGTATTTT. Encoded protein: CASSSREVTDTQYF. Full variable domain (missing parts from reference TRBV18 and TRBJ2-3): NAGVMQNPRHLVRRRGQEARLRCSPMKGHSHVYWYRQLPEEGLKFMVYLQKENIIDESGMPKERFSAEFPKEGPSILRIQQVVRGDSAAYFCASSSREVTDTQYFGPGTRLTVL.

This clone was picked up a small number of times. The V gene is TRBV5-1, the J gene TRBJ2-7; no firm D call. V was shortened by 2 bases and J by 5 bases, with 14 bases between the two germline ends. This CDR3 comprises 14 residues. Germline V gene data show CDR1 as SGHRS and CDR2 as YFSETQ. The CDR3 sequence: CASSLGGYADEQYF. CDR3 DNA: TGCGCCAGCAGCTTAGGTGGGTATGCGGACGAGCAGTACTTC.

J is TRBJ2-1 and V is TRBV6-5; 8 nucleotides agree with TRBD1. V was pared by 5 bases and J by 7 bases, with 7 bases of the junction left unmatched. CDR3 length: 14 residues. Germline V lookup: CDR1 MNHEY, CDR2 SVGAGI. CDR3 sequence: CASSHLQGANEQFF. The CDR3 region has the DNA TGTGCCAGCAGTCATCTGCAGGGGGCTAATGAGCAGTTCTTC.

The V gene is TRBV2, the J gene TRBJ1-1, with no clear D. V dropped 4 bases and J dropped 2 bases, with 8 bases sitting between them. CDR1 SNHLY and CDR2 FYNNEI come from the germline V gene. The CDR3 runs to 13 residues. The CDR3, as DNA: TGTGCCAGCAGTGTCCAGGATAACACTGAAGCTTTCTTT. Translating gives CASSVQDNTEAFF.

This chain links TRBV19 with TRBJ2-1, with 9 bases lining up with TRBD1. Trimming at V came to 8 bases and at J to 7 bases, leaving 0 bases not matched to a gene. This CDR3 region has 11 residues. Germline V gives CDR1 LNHDA, CDR2 SQIVND (reference sequence). The CDR3 DNA follows: TGTGCCAGTGGACAGGGGAATGAGCAGTTCTTC. Amino acids: CASGQGNEQFF.

This clone was observed once. The gene calls are TRBV7-9 and TRBJ2-4, with TRBD2 matching over 7 bases. J gave up 0 bases and V 4 bases, and 9 bases lay outside the gene matches. This CDR3 comprises 17 residues. Germline lookup yields CDR1 SEHNR and CDR2 FQNEAQ (reference sequence). In DNA form, the CDR3 reads TGTGCCAGCAGCTATTTTACGGGGGGTATAGCCAAAAACATTCAGTACTTC. This encodes CASSYFTGGIAKNIQYF.

The count of this clone is one. The chain carries TRBV30 and TRBJ1-1, with D maybe TRBD1 (5 bases). This CDR3 region has 16 residues. The V and J ends lost 3 bases and 1 base respectively, with 18 bases between them. Germline V gene lookup returns CDR1 GTSNPN and CDR2 SVGIG (reference sequence). The CDR3 DNA is TGTGCCTGGAGCCGCCCGGGGGTCGGGACGAACACTGAAGCTTTCTTT. Encoded protein: CAWSRPGVGTNTEAFF.

This clone occurred once. The rearrangement links TRBV14 to TRBJ2-3, with 10 bases lining up with TRBD2. V was pared by 0 bases and J by 2 bases, with 5 bases of the junction left unmatched. The CDR3 spans 17 residues. Germline CDR1 is SGHDN and CDR2 is FVKESK. CDR3 protein: CASSQDSLAGYTDTQYF. CDR3 nucleotides: TGTGCCAGCAGCCAAGACTCACTAGCGGGATACACAGATACGCAGTATTTT. The full variable domain, in which reference TRBV14 and TRBJ2-3 provide the parts outside the CDR3, is EAGVTQFPSHSVIEKGQTVTLRCDPISGHDNLYWYRRVMGKEIKFLLHFVKESKQDESGMPNNRFLAERTGGTYSTLKVQPAELEDSGVYFCASSQDSLAGYTDTQYFGPGTRLTVL.

The CDR3 loop reads CASSPAPQSPYEQYF. The CDR3 nucleotides read TGCGCCAGCAGCCCCGCTCCCCAAAGCCCCTACGAGCAGTACTTC. The chain joins TRBV5-1 to TRBJ2-7; D is ambiguous. V lost 4 bases and J lost 2, with 16 bases in between. The CDR3 has 15 residues. Germline CDR1 reads SGHRS; CDR2 reads YFSETQ.

The J gene is TRBJ1-6, the V gene TRBV7-9, with D tentatively TRBD1 (5 bases). V shed 7 bases and J shed 6 bases, with 13 bases lying between them. CDR1 is SEHNR and CDR2 is FQNEAQ in the germline V gene (reference sequence). There are 14 residues in the CDR3. The CDR3: CASNRPGGNSPLHF. As DNA, the CDR3 is TGTGCCAGCAACCGGCCCGGGGGTAATTCACCCCTCCACTTT.

This chain uses TRBV5-1 with TRBJ2-7; 10 positions agree with TRBD2. The CDR3 extends over 14 amino acids. V was clipped by 4 bases and J by 7 bases; unmatched bases: 8. The germline V gene has CDR1 SGHRS and CDR2 YFSETQ. The CDR3 DNA reads as TGCGCCAGCAGCGCTAGCGGGGGCCGGGGAGAGCAGTACTTC. This translates into CASSASGGRGEQYF.

This clone was counted only a few times. The chain recombines TRBV30 with TRBJ2-1, with 12 bases that match TRBD2. The CDR3 has 12 amino acids. V trimming: 3 bases; J trimming: 14 bases; junction bases outside the gene matches: 5. Germline V gene data show CDR1 as GTSNPN and CDR2 as SVGIG (reference sequence). CDR3 sequence (DNA): TGTGCCTGGAGGCTAGCGGGAGGGCCGGAGTTCTTC. It is translated as CAWRLAGGPEFF. Full variable domain (missing parts from reference TRBV30 and TRBJ2-1): SQTIHQWPATLVQPVGSPLSLECTVEGTSNPNLYWYRQAAGRGLQLLFYSVGIGQISSEVPQNLSASRPQDRQFILSSKKLLLSDSGFYLCAWRLAGGPEFFGPGTRLTVL.

CDR3 residues: CASSSTTGREQYF. In DNA, the CDR3 is TGTGCCAGCAGCTCGACGACGGGGAGGGAGCAGTACTTC. This sequence joins TRBV7-2 and TRBJ2-7; a possible D gene is TRBD2 (6 bases). CDR1 is SGHTA and CDR2 is FQGNSA in the germline V gene. The CDR3 contains 13 residues. Trimming stripped 4 bases from V and 7 bases from J, with 14 bases between.